The 5 T cell receptor beta chains listed next were all sequenced from one sample in a study of T cell responses to AZD1222 COVID-19 vaccine. Assay used: immunoSEQ multiplex PCR; TCRdb lists only in-frame clones, some missing. The sample has some 200,000 clones; 91% are singletons. The sample in question was peripheral blood, obtained 28 days after the second AZD1222 dose. The receptors come from an adult who received the AZD1222 COVID-19 vaccine.

This clone has just one count. The chain carries TRBV28 and TRBJ2-2; D not resolved. V lost 2 bases to trimming and J lost 2 bases, with 3 bases between them. Germline V gives CDR1 MDHEN, CDR2 SYDVKM. The CDR3 totals 13 residues. DNA of the CDR3: TGTGCCAGCAGTTTAAGTAACACCGGGGAGCTGTTTTTT. Translated, it gives CASSLSNTGELFF.

Here the CDR3 reads CASSLRTSGRFGEQFF. CDR3 nucleotides: TGTGCCAGCAGCCTGAGGACTAGCGGGAGGTTCGGGGAGCAGTTCTTC. This chain links TRBV7-9 with TRBJ2-1; the match to TRBD2 covers 14 bases. The CDR3 has 16 amino acids. Germline V gene lookup returns CDR1 SEHNR and CDR2 FQNEAQ (reference sequence). V lost 5 bases to trimming and J lost 10 bases; unmatched junction nucleotides: 10. The complete variable domain, with remaining parts taken from reference TRBV7-9 and TRBJ2-1, reads DTGVSQNPRHKITKRGQNVTFRCDPISEHNRLYWYRQTLGQGPEFLTYFQNEAQLEKSRLLSDRFSAERPKGSFSTLEIQRTEQGDSAMYLCASSLRTSGRFGEQFFGPGTRLTVL.

This sequence joins TRBV6-5 and TRBJ2-3; 8 nucleotides match TRBD2. The CDR3 runs 16 residues. V lost 0 bases to trimming and J lost 2 bases; unmatched junction nucleotides: 4. CDR1 is MNHEY, CDR2 SVGAGI, per germline. CDR3 sequence reads: CASSYSSGSATDTQYF. The CDR3 DNA reads TGTGCCAGCAGTTACTCGAGCGGGAGTGCCACAGATACGCAGTATTTT.

The chain uses TRBV11-2 and TRBJ1-2; D gene uncertain. V lost 5 bases to trimming and J lost 5 bases, with 18 bases between them. The germline gives CDR1 SGHAT, CDR2 FQNNGV. This CDR3 region has 15 residues. The CDR3 spells CASSPPNAPVYGYTF. The CDR3 DNA sequence: TGTGCCAGCAGCCCCCCTAACGCTCCTGTATATGGCTACACCTTC.

The chain links TRBV6-5 to TRBJ1-2; 9 bases line up with TRBD1. Germline CDR1 reads MNHEY; CDR2 reads SVGAGI. This CDR3 region has 15 residues. J was trimmed by 0 bases and V by 8 bases; bases with no gene match: 7. CDR3 sequence reads: CASGTRQGANYGYTF. DNA for the CDR3: TGTGCCAGCGGGACCCGACAGGGGGCTAACTATGGCTACACCTTC.